Listed below are T cell receptor beta chains from one sample, sequenced in a study of a mutant IDH1 vaccine in newly diagnosed glioma. Data came from immunoSEQ multiplex PCR; TCRdb stores just in-frame clones and leaves some out. The table has tens of thousands of clones, over 65% seen once. The antigens these receptors bind are not known. Sequenced material: PBMCs, taken from a glioma patient whose treatment included an IDH1 peptide vaccine. Every receptor here comes from a man aged 40-50 years with glioma. CDR3s include the opening cysteine and the closing phenylalanine or tryptophan. D genes are given only for firm matches. Expanded clones get a size class; other rows say once, few or many, or leave the size out.

j_gene	len	d_gene	abundance	v_gene	CDR3nt	CDR3aa
TRBJ2-5	12	-	-	TRBV30	TGTGCCTGGAGCGACTTTCAAGAGACCCAGTACTTC	CAWSDFQETQYF
TRBJ2-1	12	-	-	TRBV19	TGTGCCAGCAGGGACCCCGCCAATGAGCAGTTCTTC	CASRDPANEQFF
TRBJ2-2	14	-	-	TRBV6-5	TGTGCCAGCAGTCAACCCTCGTTCGCCGGGGAGCTGTTTTTT	CASSQPSFAGELFF
TRBJ2-1	19	-	-	TRBV11-3	TGTGCCAGCAGCTTAGTCCCATCTCGTGGGACCGGGTCCTACAATGAGCAGTTCTTC	CASSLVPSRGTGSYNEQFF
TRBJ2-3	18	TRBD1	-	TRBV7-9	TGTGCCAGCAGCCCGGACAGGGAAGAATTTTGGGGCACAGATACGCAGTATTTT	CASSPDREEFWGTDTQYF
TRBJ2-6	17	-	-	TRBV6-1	TGTGCCAGCAGTGAAGGGGCCAGCCCCTCTGGGGCCAACGTCCTGACTTTC	CASSEGASPSGANVLTF
TRBJ2-2	14	TRBD2	-	TRBV15	TGTGCCACCGGGGAGGGCCGCTACACCGGGGAGCTGTTTTTT	CATGEGRYTGELFF
TRBJ2-5	15	TRBD2	-	TRBV15	TGTGCCACCAGCAGAGCCCGGGAGGGCGGAGAGACCCAGTACTTC	CATSRAREGGETQYF
TRBJ2-5	15	-	-	TRBV10-3	TGTGCCATCAGTAGGACAGTAGATCGCCAAGAGACCCAGTACTTC	CAISRTVDRQETQYF
TRBJ1-1	15	-	-	TRBV15	TGTGCCACCAGCGAGAGTAAGGCGGGGAACACTGAAGCTTTCTTT	CATSESKAGNTEAFF
TRBJ1-4	15	TRBD1	few	TRBV15	TGTGCCACCAGCTACCGGACAGGGGGTAATGAAAAACTGTTTTTT	CATSYRTGGNEKLFF
TRBJ2-1	15	TRBD1	-	TRBV4-1	TGCGCCAGCAGCCACGGACAGGGGCCCCCCAATGAGCAGTTCTTC	CASSHGQGPPNEQFF
TRBJ1-2	15	-	-	TRBV7-2	TGTGCCAGCAGCCCCCAGAGCGGGGGAAACTATGGCTACACCTTC	CASSPQSGGNYGYTF
TRBJ2-7	14	-	-	TRBV6-1	TGTGCCAGCAGAGTGACAGGATCGGCGGGTGAGCAGTACTTC	CASRVTGSAGEQYF
TRBJ2-5	13	TRBD2	-	TRBV7-8	TGTGCCAGCAGGGGGAGGGCCGCGGAGACCCAGTACTTC	CASRGRAAETQYF
TRBJ1-5	14	-	-	TRBV4-3	TGCGCCAGCAGCCAAGATGTAAGAACACAGCCCCAGCATTTT	CASSQDVRTQPQHF